The rows below give T cell receptor beta chains drawn from one sample of a study of blood T cell repertoires in COVID-19. Profiling relied on immunoSEQ multiplex PCR, and the TCRdb table lists in-frame clones only, not all of them. The sample lists approximately 150,000 clones; 65% to 85% were seen once. The source material was peripheral blood. The receptors come from a woman in her sixties with acute or convalescent COVID-19. CDR3s include the opening cysteine and the closing phenylalanine or tryptophan. A D gene is named only where the DNA matches it firmly. The size field is filled for only some rows; it gives once, few, many or a size class.

j_gene	abundance	d_gene	v_gene	CDR3aa	CDR3nt
TRBJ2-7	NA	NA	TRBV7-8	CASSYPGLPYEQYF	TGTGCCAGCAGCTACCCAGGGCTGCCCTACGAGCAGTACTTC
TRBJ2-7	NA	NA	TRBV6-5	CASRLTEAYEQYF	TGTGCCAGCCGCCTGACTGAGGCCTACGAGCAGTACTTC
TRBJ1-1	NA	NA	TRBV28	CASSSPFNTEAFF	TGTGCCAGCAGTTCCCCATTCAACACTGAAGCTTTCTTT
TRBJ2-2	NA	NA	TRBV5-1	CASSLAMAGELFF	TGCGCCAGCAGCTTGGCTATGGCCGGGGAGCTGTTTTTT
TRBJ1-1	NA	NA	TRBV9	CASSGEHGGLVEAFF	TGTGCCAGCAGCGGAGAACACGGCGGGTTGGTTGAAGCTTTCTTT
TRBJ2-1	NA	NA	TRBV5-1	CASFQWPSYNEQFF	TGCGCCAGTTTCCAGTGGCCTTCCTACAATGAGCAGTTCTTC
TRBJ1-5	NA	NA	TRBV30	CAWSREGNQPQHF	TGTGCCTGGAGTAGAGAAGGCAATCAGCCCCAGCATTTT
TRBJ1-1	NA	NA	TRBV19	CASRWGDQPNTEAFF	TGTGCCAGTAGATGGGGAGACCAACCGAACACTGAAGCTTTCTTT
TRBJ1-1	once	NA	TRBV6-4	CASSASWGAEAFF	TGTGCCAGCAGCGCAAGTTGGGGAGCTGAAGCTTTCTTT
TRBJ2-3	NA	NA	TRBV5-6	CASSYWAGVTDTQYF	TGTGCCAGCAGCTATTGGGCAGGGGTCACAGATACGCAGTATTTT
TRBJ1-3	NA	TRBD1	TRBV6-5	CATLNRGSSGNTIYF	TGTGCCACCCTGAACAGGGGCAGTTCTGGAAACACCATATATTTT
TRBJ1-5	NA	NA	TRBV5-6	CASSFSRGSQHF	TGTGCCAGCAGCTTCTCGAGGGGGTCCCAGCATTTT
TRBJ2-7	NA	TRBD1	TRBV12-3/TRBV12-4	CASSPQGFEQYF	TGTGCCAGCAGTCCACAGGGGTTCGAGCAGTACTTC
TRBJ2-7	NA	NA	TRBV4-2	CASSRAGMEYEQYF	TGTGCCAGCAGCCGCGCGGGAATGGAATACGAGCAGTACTTC
TRBJ1-5	NA	NA	TRBV28	CASSYSRDQPQHF	TGTGCCAGCAGTTACTCGAGGGATCAGCCCCAGCATTTT
TRBJ2-3	NA	NA	TRBV5-1	CASSLMSGIGAVGRIDTQYF	TGCGCCAGCAGCTTGATGAGTGGAATCGGGGCCGTAGGGAGGATAGATACGCAGTATTTT
TRBJ1-2	NA	NA	TRBV30	CAWSMTVRAQNYGYTF	TGTGCCTGGAGTATGACGGTCAGGGCCCAAAACTATGGCTACACCTTC
TRBJ2-7	NA	TRBD1	TRBV11-2	CASSLGQGVYEQYF	TGTGCCAGCAGCTTAGGACAGGGGGTCTACGAGCAGTACTTC
TRBJ1-1	once	TRBD1	TRBV19	CASSRDRGSSTEAFF	TGTGCCAGTAGCCGGGACAGGGGGTCGTCCACTGAAGCTTTCTTT
TRBJ2-2	few	TRBD2	TRBV3-1/TRBV3-2	CASSQKWTSGSHGELFF	TGTGCCAGCAGCCAAAAGTGGACTAGCGGGAGTCACGGGGAGCTGTTTTTT
TRBJ1-2	NA	NA	TRBV15	CATSRDYVEAAYGYTF	TGTGCCACCAGCAGAGATTATGTAGAGGCGGCCTATGGCTACACCTTC
TRBJ2-1	NA	TRBD1	TRBV7-9	CASSPDRGRDYNEQFF	TGTGCCAGCAGCCCGGACAGGGGGCGGGATTACAATGAGCAGTTCTTC
TRBJ2-7	few	TRBD2	TRBV5-1	CASSLVGSGSNEQYF	TGCGCCAGCAGCTTGGTCGGTAGCGGGAGTAACGAGCAGTACTTC
TRBJ1-2	few	NA	TRBV7-9	CASSLGQAGYTF	TGTGCCAGCAGCTTAGGTCAGGCTGGCTACACCTTC
TRBJ1-1	NA	TRBD1	TRBV30	CAWSGTGNTEAFF	TGTGCCTGGAGTGGGACAGGTAACACTGAAGCTTTCTTT
TRBJ1-5	NA	NA	TRBV19	CASNPQGYGNQPQHF	TGTGCCAGTAACCCACAGGGTTACGGCAATCAGCCCCAGCATTTT
TRBJ2-7	NA	TRBD2	TRBV6-1	CASSDLGGRHYEQYF	TGTGCCAGCAGTGATTTGGGCGGGAGGCACTACGAGCAGTACTTC
TRBJ2-1	NA	NA	TRBV5-1	CASSLRTGDNEQFF	TGCGCCAGCAGCCTACGGACGGGGGACAATGAGCAGTTCTTC
TRBJ1-5	few	NA	TRBV28	CASSPQPTGNQPQHF	TGTGCCAGCAGTCCACAGCCTACGGGCAATCAGCCCCAGCATTTT
TRBJ2-3	NA	NA	TRBV5-1	CASSPGTDTDTQYF	TGCGCCAGCAGTCCCGGGACTGATACAGATACGCAGTATTTT
TRBJ1-1	once	NA	TRBV4-2	CASSQGPGNAEAFF	TGTGCCAGCAGCCAAGGTCCGGGTAATGCTGAAGCTTTCTTT
TRBJ1-6	once	NA	TRBV9	CASSQGQYNSPLHF	TGTGCCAGCAGCCAGGGACAATATAATTCACCCCTCCACTTT
TRBJ2-7	NA	TRBD2	TRBV2	CASRPGLAGGRWDF	TGTGCCAGCAGGCCCGGACTAGCGGGAGGCAGGTGGGACTTC
TRBJ2-3	NA	TRBD1	TRBV5-4	CASSAGRDRAVDTQYF	TGTGCCAGCAGCGCGGGCCGGGACAGGGCTGTAGATACGCAGTATTTT
TRBJ2-2	NA	TRBD2	TRBV18	CASSRAPSGRAITGELFF	TGTGCCAGCTCCCGGGCCCCCAGCGGGAGGGCCATCACCGGGGAGCTGTTTTTT
TRBJ2-1	NA	NA	TRBV3-1/TRBV3-2	CASSQAGRGASSYNEQFF	TGTGCCAGCAGCCAGGCGGGGAGAGGGGCAAGCTCCTACAATGAGCAGTTCTTC
TRBJ2-2	few	TRBD2	TRBV2	CASRVAGGKTGELFF	TGTGCCAGCAGGGTAGCGGGAGGAAAAACCGGGGAGCTGTTTTTT
TRBJ2-7	NA	NA	TRBV5-1	CASSFSGLVEQYF	TGCGCCAGCAGCTTCTCAGGTCTGGTCGAGCAGTACTTC
TRBJ1-5	NA	NA	TRBV6-5	CASRPNSYNQPQHF	TGTGCCAGCAGACCTAACAGTTACAATCAGCCCCAGCATTTT
TRBJ1-1	NA	NA	TRBV5-1	CASSLEPQLNTEAFF	TGCGCCAGCAGCTTGGAGCCACAGTTGAACACTGAAGCTTTCTTT
TRBJ2-3	NA	NA	TRBV5-6	CASSLGLGTDTQYF	TGTGCCAGCAGCTTGGGACTGGGCACAGATACGCAGTATTTT
TRBJ2-7	NA	TRBD2	TRBV7-8	CASSSRTSGSYEQYF	TGTGCCAGCAGCTCCCGGACTAGCGGGAGCTACGAGCAGTACTTC
TRBJ2-7	NA	NA	TRBV5-1	CASSSYSGYEQYF	TGCGCCAGCAGCTCCTATTCAGGATACGAGCAGTACTTC
TRBJ1-2	NA	NA	TRBV12-3/TRBV12-4	CASSLTSGGYTF	TGTGCCAGCAGTTTAACATCCGGGGGCTACACCTTC
TRBJ2-7	NA	NA	TRBV27	CASSRTRTYEQYF	TGTGCCAGCAGTCGGACACGGACCTACGAGCAGTACTTC
TRBJ2-7	NA	NA	TRBV27	CASSLTETYEQYF	TGTGCCAGCAGCTTGACAGAGACCTACGAGCAGTACTTC
TRBJ1-2	once	NA	TRBV9	CASSVGTANYGYTF	TGTGCCAGCAGCGTAGGAACAGCTAACTATGGCTACACCTTC
TRBJ2-7	NA	TRBD2	TRBV9	CASSSRVAGPYEQYF	TGTGCCAGCAGCTCCCGAGTAGCGGGACCCTACGAGCAGTACTTC
TRBJ2-7	NA	TRBD2	TRBV5-1	CASSRTSGSYEQYF	TGCGCCAGCAGCCGAACTAGCGGTTCCTACGAGCAGTACTTC
TRBJ2-1	NA	TRBD2	TRBV10-3	CAISRLAGGYTNYNEQFF	TGTGCCATCAGCCGACTAGCGGGAGGCTACACGAATTACAATGAGCAGTTCTTC
TRBJ1-2	NA	NA	TRBV20-1	CSGPGGYTF	TGCAGTGGCCCGGGTGGCTACACCTTC
TRBJ2-1	NA	NA	TRBV11-2	CASSLSQFSSYNEQFF	TGTGCCAGCAGCTTAAGTCAGTTTTCCTCCTACAATGAGCAGTTCTTC
TRBJ2-7	NA	NA	TRBV10-1	CASSEKAPGEQYF	TGCGCCAGCAGTGAGAAGGCTCCCGGGGAGCAGTACTTC